This TCR beta chain is drawn from a study of blood T cell repertoires in COVID-19. Original handling: By means of reference gene primer amplification, nucleated cell counts were estimated. The assay was immunoSEQ multiplex PCR, and TCRdb's table has in-frame clones only and misses some. D and trimming come from the DNA, and the V and J calls and clone size come from that table. The sample has roughly 250,000 clones, approximately 80% seen once. Germline trimming cut 4 bases from V and 9 bases from J; bases unmatched to any gene: 7. The CDR3 has 14 amino acids. The germline V gene encodes CDR1 GTSNPN and CDR2 SVGIG (reference sequence).

The sample consisted of peripheral blood. V usage is TRBV30 and J usage is TRBJ2-1; 12 bases line up with TRBD2. The receptor comes from a woman aged 40 to 50 with active or convalescent COVID-19. In nucleotides, the CDR3 is TGTGCCTGGACTAGCGGGGGGGCCGCGGGTGAGCAGTTCTTC. Its protein product is CAWTSGGAAGEQFF.